The clone carrying this TCR beta chain was seen only once. This sample was taken from a study of blood T cell repertoires in COVID-19. The wider study: Some COVID-19 samples were acute and others convalescent; all came from the United States, Italy and Spain.

Methods used by the authors: How many nucleated cells were present was estimated from reference gene primer amplification. Sequencing used immunoSEQ multiplex PCR; TCRdb keeps in-frame clones, though not all of them. The V and J calls and clone size are taken from that table; D and trimming were inferred from the DNA. This table has about 320,000 clones, around 88% appearing once. Germline V gene data show CDR1 as MNHEY and CDR2 as SVGAGI. After removal of 10 bases from V and 5 bases from J, the junction contained 8 bases not matched to a gene. This CDR3 contains 12 residues. Sequencing was carried out using peripheral blood. The origin of this receptor is a woman in her twenties or thirties with COVID-19, enrolled during active disease. V is TRBV6-5 and J is TRBJ2-7; 7 nucleotides match TRBD1. This CDR3 is CATLQGKDEQYF. The CDR3, as DNA: TGTGCCACGTTACAGGGGAAGGACGAGCAGTACTTC.